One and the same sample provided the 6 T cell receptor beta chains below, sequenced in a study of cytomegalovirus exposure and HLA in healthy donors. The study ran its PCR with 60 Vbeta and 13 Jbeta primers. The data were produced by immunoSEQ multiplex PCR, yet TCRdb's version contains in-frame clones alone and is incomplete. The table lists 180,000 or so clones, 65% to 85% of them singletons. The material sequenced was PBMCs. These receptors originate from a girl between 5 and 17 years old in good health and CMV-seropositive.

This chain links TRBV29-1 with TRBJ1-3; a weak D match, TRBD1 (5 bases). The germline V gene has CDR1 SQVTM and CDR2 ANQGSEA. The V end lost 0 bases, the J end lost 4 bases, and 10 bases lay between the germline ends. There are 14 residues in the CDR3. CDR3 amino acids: CSVEDLSGGNTIYF. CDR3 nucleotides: TGCAGCGTTGAAGATCTTTCAGGGGGAAACACCATATATTTT.

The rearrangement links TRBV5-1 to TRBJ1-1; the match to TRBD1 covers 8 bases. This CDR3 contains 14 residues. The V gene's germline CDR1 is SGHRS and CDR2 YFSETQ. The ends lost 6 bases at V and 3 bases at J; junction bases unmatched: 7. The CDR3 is CASNLQGAHTEAFF. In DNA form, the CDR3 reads TGCGCCAGCAACCTTCAGGGGGCTCACACTGAAGCTTTCTTT.

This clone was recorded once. DNA for the CDR3: TGTGCCAGCTCTCTTAGGACTAGCACAGATACGCAGTATTTT. It specifies CASSLRTSTDTQYF. The chain employs TRBV18 and TRBJ2-3, with D tentatively TRBD2 (5 bases). The CDR3 contains 14 residues. Deletions cut 6 bases from V and 0 bases from J, with 10 bases between. The germline gives CDR1 KGHSH, CDR2 LQKENI.

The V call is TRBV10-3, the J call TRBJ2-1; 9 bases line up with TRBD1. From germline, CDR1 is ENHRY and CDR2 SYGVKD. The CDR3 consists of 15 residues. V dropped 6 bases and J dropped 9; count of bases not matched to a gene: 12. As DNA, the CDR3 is TGTGCCATCAGCGGACAGGGGCCGGACGTGGGTGAGCAGTTCTTC. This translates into CAISGQGPDVGEQFF.

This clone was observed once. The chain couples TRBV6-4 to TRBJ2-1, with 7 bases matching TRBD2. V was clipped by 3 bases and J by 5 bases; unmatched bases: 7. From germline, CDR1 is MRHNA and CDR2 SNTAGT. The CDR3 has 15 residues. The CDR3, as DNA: TGTGCCAGCAGTGAAGAGGGAGGGGATAACAATGAGCAGTTCTTC. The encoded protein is CASSEEGGDNNEQFF.

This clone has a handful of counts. In DNA, the CDR3 is TGTGCCAGCAGTGAATGGTGGGCTGGCTACACCTTC. Amino acids: CASSEWWAGYTF. The genes are TRBV6-1 and TRBJ1-2; the D is unclear. The length of the CDR3 is 12 residues. V shed 2 bases and J shed 7 bases, with 8 bases lying between them. Germline values: CDR1 MNHNS, CDR2 SASEGT.